This T cell receptor beta chain was sequenced for a study of blood T cell repertoires in COVID-19. Study-wide context: The study drew acute and convalescent COVID-19 samples from the United States, Italy and Spain. Sample material is recorded as cDNA or gDNA derived from T cells, B-cell-depleted T cells, or PBMCs.

Per the germline V gene, CDR1 is SGHDN and CDR2 is FVKESK. This CDR3 contains 17 residues. Trimming at V came to 4 bases and at J to 0 bases, leaving 11 bases not matched to a gene. Measured with immunoSEQ multiplex PCR; TCRdb has only the in-frame clones, and not every one. Among roughly 300,000 clones listed, 83% were seen once. Material for sequencing was peripheral blood. This clonotype was obtained from a woman aged 50 to 65 with acute or convalescent COVID-19. The genes are TRBV14 and TRBJ1-1; 7 positions agree with TRBD1. The CDR3 here is CASSPRDSQFLNTEAFF. The DNA for the CDR3 is TGTGCCAGCAGCCCCCGGGACAGTCAATTCCTGAACACTGAAGCTTTCTTT. Variable domain in full (rest from reference TRBV14 and TRBJ1-1): EAGVTQFPSHSVIEKGQTVTLRCDPISGHDNLYWYRRVMGKEIKFLLHFVKESKQDESGMPNNRFLAERTGGTYSTLKVQPAELEDSGVYFCASSPRDSQFLNTEAFFGQGTRLTVV.